A selection of T cell receptor beta chains follows, all from one sample in a study of T-cell reconstitution after alpha-beta-depleted transplantation in children. TCRdb redid the calling of the PCR reads with MiXCR, one entry per CDR3 protein. Among around 400,000 distinct CDR3 sequences, approximately 11% were seen once, and the ten largest hold 5% to 6.5%. Here the sequenced sample was PBMCs from the stem cell graft donor, taken from the stem cell graft. Receptor source: a human donor who donated a stem cell graft to a child with acute myeloid leukemia. CDR3s include the opening cysteine and the closing phenylalanine or tryptophan. The D gene is left open where the match is weak. The size of a clone is reported for some rows only, either as once, few or many, or as a class for expanded clones.

V	D	size	J	DNA	CDR3
TRBV20-1	.	few	TRBJ2-4	TGCAGTGCTAGGACACCAAAAAATATTCAGTACTTC	CSARTPKNIQYF
TRBV5-6	.	few	TRBJ1-3	TGTGCCAGCAGCGGTGGAATGGGGGGTGGAAACACCATATATTTT	CASSGGMGGGNTIYF
TRBV12-3/TRBV12-4	.	few	TRBJ2-5	TGTGCCAGCAGTTTCACGGGGGGCGCGAATCCAGAGACCCAGTACTTC	CASSFTGGANPETQYF
TRBV9	TRBD1	.	TRBJ2-5	TGTGCCAGCAGCGTACAGTACAGGGGAGAGACCCAGTACTTC	CASSVQYRGETQYF
TRBV15	.	few	TRBJ2-7	TGTGCCACCAGCAGAGATCTGGGGTTTGGGTCCTACGAGCAGTACTTC	CATSRDLGFGSYEQYF
TRBV6-2/TRBV6-3	TRBD2	few	TRBJ2-7	TGTGCCAGCAGTTTAGCGGGAGCCCTCTCCTACGAGCAGTACTTC	CASSLAGALSYEQYF
TRBV29-1	TRBD2	many	TRBJ2-2	TGCAGCGGAGGACTAGCAGCCGGGGAGCTGTTTTTT	CSGGLAAGELFF
TRBV6-1	.	few	TRBJ1-5	TGTGCCAGCAGTGAAGGACTATTGGCTGTGGGCAATCAGCCCCAGCATTTT	CASSEGLLAVGNQPQHF
TRBV15	.	.	TRBJ2-5	TGTGCCACCAGCAGACAAAGGAGTCAAGAGACCCAGTACTTC	CATSRQRSQETQYF
TRBV12-3/TRBV12-4	.	.	TRBJ2-2	TGTGCCAGCAGTTGGGGACCCGGGGAGCTGTTTTTT	CASSWGPGELFF
TRBV29-1	.	.	TRBJ2-7	TGCAGCGTTGAAAGCAGGGGAACCTACGAGCAGTACTTC	CSVESRGTYEQYF
TRBV12-3/TRBV12-4	TRBD1	many	TRBJ1-2	TGCGCCAGCAGCTCGGGACAGCTCTATGGCTACACCTTC	CASSSGQLYGYTF
TRBV4-1	.	many	TRBJ2-6	TGCGCCAGCAGCCAAGATCCCTTGCGGCGCATCTCTGGGGCCAACGTCCTGACTTTC	CASSQDPLRRISGANVLTF
TRBV7-2	.	many	TRBJ1-2	TGTGCCAGCAGCTTAGTGGGCATGGACTCAGGCTACACCTTC	CASSLVGMDSGYTF
TRBV20-1	TRBD2	.	TRBJ2-3	TGCAGTGCTAGAGACCAGCGGGAGGCGACAGATACGCAGTATTTT	CSARDQREATDTQYF
TRBV25-1	.	few	TRBJ1-1	TGTGCCAGCAGTGAACCCCCGAACACTGAAGCTTTCTTT	CASSEPPNTEAFF
TRBV20-1	.	few	TRBJ2-7	TGCAGTGCTGCCCAGGGGCGGAGGGCCTACGAGCAGTACTTC	CSAAQGRRAYEQYF